The next 6 T cell receptor beta chains were all read from a single sample in a study of PD-L1 blockade in urothelial cancer. Repertoires were generated with immunoSEQ multiplex PCR, while TCRdb's copy carries only in-frame clones and drops some. This table has 35,000 to 55,000 clones, under 90% appearing once. Time point specified: peripheral blood 6 weeks after treatment start. Sample: PBMCs, taken around atezolizumab (anti-PD-L1) treatment. These receptors were collected from a man in his 60s with urothelial cancer.

This rearrangement joins TRBV19 to TRBJ1-5; TRBD1 matches 10 bases. V lost 4 bases and J lost 7; bases outside the gene matches: 7. Germline V CDR1 and CDR2: LNHDA, SQIVND (reference sequence). The CDR3 has 15 amino acids. CDR3 DNA: TGTGCCAGTAGTAGAACAGACAGGGGGCACCAGCCCCAGCATTTT. This sequence encodes CASSRTDRGHQPQHF.

A few counts support this clone. The V gene is TRBV18, the J gene TRBJ1-1; D gene uncertain. Per the germline V gene, CDR1 is KGHSH and CDR2 is LQKENI. Trimming removed 2 bases from V and 1 base from J, with 11 bases in between. CDR3 length: 15 amino acids. In nucleotides, the CDR3 is TGTGCCAGCTCACCAGGCTACGGGGAGAACACTGAAGCTTTCTTT. It is translated as CASSPGYGENTEAFF.

V gene TRBV28 combines with J gene TRBJ1-1; D may be TRBD1 (5 bases). From germline, CDR1 is MDHEN and CDR2 SYDVKM. This CDR3 is built from 14 residues. The germline V and J ends were trimmed by 6 bases and 0 bases, with 11 bases remaining between them. CDR3 sequence: CASRQQVMNTEAFF. CDR3 sequence (DNA): TGTGCCAGCAGGCAACAGGTCATGAACACTGAAGCTTTCTTT.

The chain couples TRBV28 to TRBJ2-7; the match to TRBD1 covers 9 bases. The germline V gene encodes CDR1 MDHEN and CDR2 SYDVKM. J was trimmed by 5 bases and V by 8 bases; bases with no gene match: 13. This CDR3 region has 15 residues. As DNA, the CDR3 is TGTGCCAGCCCACCGGGACAGGGCGTGATGGACGAGCAGTACTTC. Translating it yields CASPPGQGVMDEQYF.

This chain joins TRBV29-1 and TRBJ2-5; D gene ambiguous. CDR3 length: 13 residues. Germline-derived CDR1 and CDR2 are SQVTM and ANQGSEA. Trimming took 6 bases from V and 5 from J, leaving 16 bases between them. CDR3 amino acids: CSVPNPPGETQYF. For the CDR3, the DNA is TGCAGCGTCCCCAACCCCCCGGGTGAGACCCAGTACTTC.

This clone was seen only once. The chain combines TRBV2 with TRBJ1-1; D possibly corresponds to TRBD1 (5 bases). Germline assignment: CDR1 SNHLY and CDR2 FYNNEI. The CDR3 totals 14 residues. V gave up 4 bases and J gave up 9 bases, with 18 bases separating them. The CDR3 nucleotides read TGTGCCAGCAGTGTGGGTGCGGGGGGTGAAAAAGCTTTCTTT. Translation gives CASSVGAGGEKAFF. Combining the CDR3 with reference TRBV2 and TRBJ1-1 gives the whole variable domain EPEVTQTPSHQVTQMGQEVILRCVPISNHLYFYWYRQILGQKVEFLVSFYNNEISEKSEIFDDQFSVERPDGSNFTLKIRSTKLEDSAMYFCASSVGAGGEKAFFGQGTRLTVV.